The 9 T cell receptor beta chains below all came from one sample that was sequenced in a study of blood T cell repertoires in COVID-19. Profiled with immunoSEQ multiplex PCR; TCRdb holds only in-frame clones, not every one. The sample consists of roughly 140,000 clones, approximately 91% of them appearing once. The sequenced sample consisted of peripheral blood. Receptors originate from a human donor in a cohort sampled during active COVID-19.

Here the CDR3 reads CASSRITSGATYAGELFF. In nucleotides, the CDR3 is TGTGCCAGCAGCCGTATCACTAGCGGAGCAACCTATGCCGGGGAGCTGTTTTTT. The chain combines TRBV7-9 with TRBJ2-2; 8 bases are shared with TRBD2. Trimming cost V 5 bases and J 6 bases; bases outside gene matches: 17. From germline, CDR1 is SEHNR and CDR2 FQNEAQ (reference sequence). The CDR3 runs 18 residues.

The chain couples TRBV5-6 to TRBJ2-7; TRBD1 aligns across 10 bases. Germline V lookup: CDR1 SGHDT, CDR2 YYEEEE. The CDR3 has 16 residues. With 0 bases clipped from V and 4 bases from J, the junction kept 7 bases outside the gene matches. CDR3 residues: CASSLAPGQGRYEQYF. The CDR3 DNA reads as TGTGCCAGCAGCTTGGCTCCGGGACAGGGGAGATACGAGCAGTACTTC.

V and J are TRBV5-1 and TRBJ2-3; D unresolved. This CDR3 has 12 amino acids. CDR1 is SGHRS, CDR2 YFSETQ, per germline. Between the trimmed V and J ends, which lost 4 bases and 5 bases, there was a span of 8 bases. The DNA for the CDR3 is TGCGCCAGCAGCCAAACTGAAGATACGCAGTATTTT. It specifies CASSQTEDTQYF.

This sequence joins TRBV30 and TRBJ1-3; D possibly corresponds to TRBD1 (5 bases). The V end was cut by 4 bases, the J end by 1 base, with 20 bases between. Germline values: CDR1 GTSNPN, CDR2 SVGIG (reference sequence). CDR3 size: 17 residues. CDR3 sequence (DNA): TGTGCCTGGAAGGGTCATGTGGGGCTCGGTTCTGGAAACACCATATATTTT. This gives the protein CAWKGHVGLGSGNTIYF.

The chain carries TRBV7-6 and TRBJ1-6; possible D gene TRBD1, 5 bases. Trimming shortened V by 1 base and J by 6 bases, and 13 bases separated the two germline ends. The CDR3 extends over 16 amino acids. CDR1 and CDR2 from the germline V gene are SGHVS and FNYEAQ. CDR3 DNA sequence: TGTGCCAGCAGCTTAGGCCGCTCGGGGGTTAATTCACCCCTCCACTTT. It codes for CASSLGRSGVNSPLHF. Full variable domain (remainder filled in from reference TRBV7-6 and TRBJ1-6): GAGVSQSPRYKVTKRGQDVALRCDPISGHVSLYWYRQALGQGPEFLTYFNYEAQQDKSGLPNDRFSAERPEGSISTLTIQRTEQRDSAMYRCASSLGRSGVNSPLHFGNGTRLTVT.

V is TRBV18 and J is TRBJ2-2; no reliable D call. The CDR3 loop spans 13 amino acids. The V and J ends lost 3 bases and 1 base respectively, with 3 bases between them. Germline CDR1 reads KGHSH; CDR2 reads LQKENI. CDR3 sequence (DNA): TGTGCCAGCTCACCCCGGAACACCGGGGAGCTGTTTTTT. Amino acid sequence: CASSPRNTGELFF.

In regard to this clone: This sample includes further DNA sequences coding for the same CDR3. The chain carries TRBV6-5 and TRBJ1-1; no definite D call. The CDR3 runs to 13 residues. CDR1 MNHEY and CDR2 SVGAGI come from the germline V gene. V dropped 0 bases and J dropped 1 base, with 3 bases sitting between them. The CDR3 loop is CASSYSRNTEAFF. CDR3 in DNA: TGTGCCAGCAGTTACTCCAGGAACACTGAAGCTTTCTTT.

The chain combines TRBV7-2 with TRBJ2-3; 8 nucleotides match TRBD2. Trimming cost V 2 bases and J 4 bases; bases outside gene matches: 8. From germline, CDR1 is SGHTA and CDR2 FQGNSA. This CDR3 has 16 amino acids. The CDR3 loop is CASSLKPLAGSDTQYF. The CDR3 nucleotides read TGTGCCAGCAGCTTAAAACCTCTAGCGGGCTCAGATACGCAGTATTTT.

The V gene is TRBV7-8, the J gene TRBJ2-1; TRBD2 might be the D (5 bases). The CDR3 sequence is 15 residues long. Germline V gene sequence: CDR1 SGHVS, CDR2 FQNEAQ. V was shortened by 8 bases and J by 8 bases, with 22 bases between the two germline ends. DNA of the CDR3: TGTGCCAGCTTACGGCTGCGTAGTATGGGAGATGAGCAGTTCTTC. This translates into CASLRLRSMGDEQFF.